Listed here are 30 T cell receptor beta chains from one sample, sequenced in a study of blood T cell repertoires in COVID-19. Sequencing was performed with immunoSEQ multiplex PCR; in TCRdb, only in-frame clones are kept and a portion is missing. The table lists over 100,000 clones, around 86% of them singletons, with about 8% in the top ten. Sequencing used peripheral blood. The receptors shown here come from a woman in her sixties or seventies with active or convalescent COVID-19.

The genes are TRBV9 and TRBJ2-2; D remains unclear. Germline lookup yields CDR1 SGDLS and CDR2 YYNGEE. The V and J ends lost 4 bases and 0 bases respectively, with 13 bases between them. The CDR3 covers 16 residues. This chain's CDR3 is CASSPSLVANTGELFF. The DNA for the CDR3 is TGTGCCAGCAGCCCGAGTCTGGTAGCGAACACCGGGGAGCTGTTTTTT.

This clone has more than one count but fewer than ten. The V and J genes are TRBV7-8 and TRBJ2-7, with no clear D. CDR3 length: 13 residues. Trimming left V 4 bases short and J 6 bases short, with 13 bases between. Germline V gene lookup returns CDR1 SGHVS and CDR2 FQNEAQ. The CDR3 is CASSSNSRGEQYV. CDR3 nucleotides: TGTGCCAGCAGCTCCAACTCTAGAGGCGAGCAGTACGTC.

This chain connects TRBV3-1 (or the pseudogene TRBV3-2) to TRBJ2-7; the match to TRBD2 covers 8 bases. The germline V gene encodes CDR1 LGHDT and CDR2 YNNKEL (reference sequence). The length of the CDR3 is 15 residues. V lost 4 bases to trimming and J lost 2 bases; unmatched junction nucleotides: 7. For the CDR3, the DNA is TGTGCCAGCAGCCTCGCGGGGGGAGGGCCCTACGAGCAGTACTTC. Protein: CASSLAGGGPYEQYF.

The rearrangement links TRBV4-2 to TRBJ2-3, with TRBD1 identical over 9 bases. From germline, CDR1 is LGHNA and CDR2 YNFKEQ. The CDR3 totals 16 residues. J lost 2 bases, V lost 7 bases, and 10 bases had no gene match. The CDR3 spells CASTTTGGRVTDTQYF. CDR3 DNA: TGTGCCAGCACCACTACAGGGGGCCGGGTCACAGATACGCAGTATTTT.

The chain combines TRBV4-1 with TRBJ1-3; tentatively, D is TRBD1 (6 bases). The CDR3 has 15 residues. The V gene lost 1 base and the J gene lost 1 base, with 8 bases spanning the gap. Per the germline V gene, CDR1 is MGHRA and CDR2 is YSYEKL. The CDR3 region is CASSQVQGSGNTIYF. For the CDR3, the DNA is TGCGCCAGCAGCCAAGTGCAGGGGTCTGGAAACACCATATATTTT.

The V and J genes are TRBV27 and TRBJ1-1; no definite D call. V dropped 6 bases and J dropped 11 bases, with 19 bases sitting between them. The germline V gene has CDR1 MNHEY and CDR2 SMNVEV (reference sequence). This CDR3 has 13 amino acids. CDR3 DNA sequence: TGTGCCAGCAGCTACAAAATCTCGGGAACGGCTTTCTTT. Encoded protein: CASSYKISGTAFF.

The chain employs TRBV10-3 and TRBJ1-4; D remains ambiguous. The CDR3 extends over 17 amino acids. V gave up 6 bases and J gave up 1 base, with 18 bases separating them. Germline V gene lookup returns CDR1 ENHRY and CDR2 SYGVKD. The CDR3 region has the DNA TGTGCCATCAGCACCACCCCCCGTGCCGGAACTAATGAAAAACTGTTTTTT. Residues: CAISTTPRAGTNEKLFF.

Written as DNA, the CDR3 is TGTGCCAGCAGTTTAGGTAGCGGGAGAGGAACAGATACGCAGTATTTT. This translates into CASSLGSGRGTDTQYF. The J gene is TRBJ2-3, the V gene TRBV28; 9 bases match TRBD2. Trimming removed 2 bases from V and 3 bases from J; junction bases left unmatched: 6. Germline V gene lookup returns CDR1 MDHEN and CDR2 SYDVKM. The CDR3 contains 16 residues.

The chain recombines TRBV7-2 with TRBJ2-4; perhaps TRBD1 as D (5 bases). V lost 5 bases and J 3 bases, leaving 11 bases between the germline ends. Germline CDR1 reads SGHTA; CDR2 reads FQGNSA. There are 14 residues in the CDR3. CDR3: CASSLRDGKNIQYF. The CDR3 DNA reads TGTGCCAGCAGCCTCAGGGATGGCAAAAACATTCAGTACTTC. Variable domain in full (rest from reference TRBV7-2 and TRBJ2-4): GAGVSQSPSNKVTEKGKDVELRCDPISGHTALYWYRQSLGQGLEFLIYFQGNSAPDKSGLPSDRFSAERTGGSVSTLTIQRTQQEDSAVYLCASSLRDGKNIQYFGAGTRLSVL.

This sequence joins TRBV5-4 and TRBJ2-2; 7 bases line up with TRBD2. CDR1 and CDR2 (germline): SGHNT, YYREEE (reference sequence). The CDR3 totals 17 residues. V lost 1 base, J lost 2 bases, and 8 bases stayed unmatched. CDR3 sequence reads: CASSLKLAGDNTGELFF. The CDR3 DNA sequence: TGTGCCAGCAGCTTGAAATTAGCGGGCGACAACACCGGGGAGCTGTTTTTT.

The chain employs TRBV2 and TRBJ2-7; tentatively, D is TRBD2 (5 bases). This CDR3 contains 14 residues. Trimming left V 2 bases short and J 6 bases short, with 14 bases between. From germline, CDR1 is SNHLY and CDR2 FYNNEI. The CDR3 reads CASSEWQRAAEQYF. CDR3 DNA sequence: TGTGCCAGCAGTGAATGGCAGAGGGCGGCCGAGCAGTACTTC.

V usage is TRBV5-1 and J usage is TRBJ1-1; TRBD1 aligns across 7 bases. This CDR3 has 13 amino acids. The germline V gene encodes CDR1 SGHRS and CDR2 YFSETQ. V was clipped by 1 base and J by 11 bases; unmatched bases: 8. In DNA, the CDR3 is TGCGCCAGCAGCTTGTCCTCACAGGGGCTTGCTTTCTTT. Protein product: CASSLSSQGLAFF.

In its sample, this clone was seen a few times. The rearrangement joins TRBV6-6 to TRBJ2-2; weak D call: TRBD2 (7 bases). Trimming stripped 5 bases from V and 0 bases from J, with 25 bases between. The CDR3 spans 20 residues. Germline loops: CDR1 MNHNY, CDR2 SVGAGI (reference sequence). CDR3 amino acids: CASSPAALGRGDSNTGELFF. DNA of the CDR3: TGTGCCAGCAGTCCCGCCGCCCTGGGGAGGGGGGACTCGAACACCGGGGAGCTGTTTTTT.

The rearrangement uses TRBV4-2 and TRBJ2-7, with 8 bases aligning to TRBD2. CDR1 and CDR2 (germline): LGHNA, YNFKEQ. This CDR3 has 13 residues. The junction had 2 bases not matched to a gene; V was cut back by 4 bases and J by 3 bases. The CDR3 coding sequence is TGTGCCAGCAGCCCCGGGGGGGTCTACGAGCAGTACTTC. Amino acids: CASSPGGVYEQYF.

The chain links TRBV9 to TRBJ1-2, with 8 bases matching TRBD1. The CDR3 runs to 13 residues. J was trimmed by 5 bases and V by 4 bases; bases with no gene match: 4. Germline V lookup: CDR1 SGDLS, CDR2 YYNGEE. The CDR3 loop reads CASSSGQGYGYTF. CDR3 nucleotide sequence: TGTGCCAGCAGCTCCGGACAGGGTTATGGCTACACCTTC.

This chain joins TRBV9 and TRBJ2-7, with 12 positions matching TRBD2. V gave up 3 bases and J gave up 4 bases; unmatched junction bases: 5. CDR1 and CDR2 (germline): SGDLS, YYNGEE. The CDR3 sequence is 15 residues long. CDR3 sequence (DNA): TGTGCCAGCAGCGCGGGGACTAGCGGGTTGTACGAGCAGTACTTC. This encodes CASSAGTSGLYEQYF.

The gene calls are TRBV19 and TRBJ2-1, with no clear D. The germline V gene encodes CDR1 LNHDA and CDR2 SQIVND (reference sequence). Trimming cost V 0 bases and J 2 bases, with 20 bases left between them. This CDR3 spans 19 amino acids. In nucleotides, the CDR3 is TGTGCCAGTAGTATAGACCCCCCCGGATCGTTAGCTCCCTACAATGAGCAGTTCTTC. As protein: CASSIDPPGSLAPYNEQFF.

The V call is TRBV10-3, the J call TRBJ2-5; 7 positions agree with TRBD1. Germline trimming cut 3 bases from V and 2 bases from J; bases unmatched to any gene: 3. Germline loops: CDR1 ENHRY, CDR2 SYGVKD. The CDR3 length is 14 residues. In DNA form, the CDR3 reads TGTGCCATCAGTGACGCAGGGGGACAAGAGACCCAGTACTTC. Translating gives CAISDAGGQETQYF.

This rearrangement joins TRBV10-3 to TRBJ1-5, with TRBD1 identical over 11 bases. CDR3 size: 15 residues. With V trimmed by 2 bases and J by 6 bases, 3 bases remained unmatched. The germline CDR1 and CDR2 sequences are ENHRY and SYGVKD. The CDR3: CAISERTGGIQPQHF. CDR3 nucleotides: TGTGCCATCAGTGAGCGGACAGGGGGCATTCAGCCCCAGCATTTT.

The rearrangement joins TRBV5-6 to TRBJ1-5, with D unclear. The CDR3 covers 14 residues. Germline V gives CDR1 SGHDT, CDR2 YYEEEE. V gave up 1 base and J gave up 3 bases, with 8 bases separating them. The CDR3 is CASSLYSFNQPQHF. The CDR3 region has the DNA TGTGCCAGCAGCTTGTACAGCTTCAATCAGCCCCAGCATTTT.

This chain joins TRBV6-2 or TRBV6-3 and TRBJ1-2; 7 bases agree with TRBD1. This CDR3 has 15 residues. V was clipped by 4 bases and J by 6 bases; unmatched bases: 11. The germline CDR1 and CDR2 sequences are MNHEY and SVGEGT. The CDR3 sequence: CASSSRDSPVHGYTF. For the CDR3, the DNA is TGTGCCAGCAGTTCGCGGGACAGTCCTGTCCATGGCTACACCTTC.

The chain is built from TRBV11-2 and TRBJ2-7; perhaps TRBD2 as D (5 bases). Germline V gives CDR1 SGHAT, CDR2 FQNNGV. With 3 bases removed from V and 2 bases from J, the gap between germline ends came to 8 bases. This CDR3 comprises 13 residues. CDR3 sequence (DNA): TGTGCCAGCAGCTTTTCCGGGACCTACGAGCAGTACGTC. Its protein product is CASSFSGTYEQYV.

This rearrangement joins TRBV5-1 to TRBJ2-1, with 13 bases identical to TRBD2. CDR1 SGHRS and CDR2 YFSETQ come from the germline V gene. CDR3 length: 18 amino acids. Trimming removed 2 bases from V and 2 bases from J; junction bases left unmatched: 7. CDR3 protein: CASSFRTSGSGAYNEQFF. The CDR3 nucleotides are TGCGCCAGCAGCTTCCGGACTAGCGGGAGTGGGGCCTACAATGAGCAGTTCTTC.

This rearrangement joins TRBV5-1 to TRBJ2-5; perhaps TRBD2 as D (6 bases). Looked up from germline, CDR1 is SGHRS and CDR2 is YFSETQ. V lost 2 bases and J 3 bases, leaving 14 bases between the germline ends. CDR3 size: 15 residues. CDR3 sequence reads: CASSFIAGKEETQYF. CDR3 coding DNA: TGCGCCAGCAGCTTTATTGCGGGAAAGGAAGAGACCCAGTACTTC. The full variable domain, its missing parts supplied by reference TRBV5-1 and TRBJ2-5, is KAGVTQTPRYLIKTRGQQVTLSCSPISGHRSVSWYQQTPGQGLQFLFEYFSETQRNKGNFPGRFSGRQFSNSRSEMNVSTLELGDSALYLCASSFIAGKEETQYFGPGTRLLVL.

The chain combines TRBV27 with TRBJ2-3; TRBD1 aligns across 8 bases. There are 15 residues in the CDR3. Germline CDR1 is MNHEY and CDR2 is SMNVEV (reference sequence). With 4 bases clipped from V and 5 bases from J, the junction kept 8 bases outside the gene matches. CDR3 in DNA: TGTGCCAGCAGTTCATCAGGGGGCCAGGGAGATACGCAGTATTTT. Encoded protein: CASSSSGGQGDTQYF.

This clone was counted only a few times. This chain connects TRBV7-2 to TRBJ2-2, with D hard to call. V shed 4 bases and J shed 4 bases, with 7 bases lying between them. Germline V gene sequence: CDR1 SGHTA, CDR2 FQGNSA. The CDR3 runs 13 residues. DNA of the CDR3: TGTGCCAGCAGCTCCCCGGGCACCGGGGAGCTGTTTTTT. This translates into CASSSPGTGELFF.

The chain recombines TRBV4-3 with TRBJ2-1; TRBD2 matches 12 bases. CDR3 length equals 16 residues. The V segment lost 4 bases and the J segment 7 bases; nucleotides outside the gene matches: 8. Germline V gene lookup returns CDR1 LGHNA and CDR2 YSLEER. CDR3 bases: TGCGCCAGCAGCCCCGGACTAGCGGGACCACTTAATGAGCAGTTCTTC. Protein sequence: CASSPGLAGPLNEQFF.

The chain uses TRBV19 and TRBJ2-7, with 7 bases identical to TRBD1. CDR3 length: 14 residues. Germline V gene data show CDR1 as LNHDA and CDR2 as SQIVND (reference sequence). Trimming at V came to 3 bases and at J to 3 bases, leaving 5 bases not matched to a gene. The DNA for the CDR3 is TGTGCCAGTAGTATGGCAGGGGGATTCTACGAGCAGTACTTC. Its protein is CASSMAGGFYEQYF. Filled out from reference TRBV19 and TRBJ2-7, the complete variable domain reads DGGITQSPKYLFRKEGQNVTLSCEQNLNHDAMYWYRQDPGQGLRLIYYSQIVNDFQKGDIAEGYSVSREKKESFPLTVTSAQKNPTAFYLCASSMAGGFYEQYFGPGTRLTVT.

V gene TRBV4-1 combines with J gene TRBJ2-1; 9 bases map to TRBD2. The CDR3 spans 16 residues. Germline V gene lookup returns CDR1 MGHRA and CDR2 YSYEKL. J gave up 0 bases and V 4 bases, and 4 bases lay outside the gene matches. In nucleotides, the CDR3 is TGCGCCAGCAGCCTGAGCGGGGGGAGCTCCTACAATGAGCAGTTCTTC. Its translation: CASSLSGGSSYNEQFF.

CDR3 nucleotide sequence: TGTGCCAGCATATACAGGGGGGGAGAGACCCAGTACTTC. It is translated as CASIYRGGETQYF. V gene TRBV5-6 combines with J gene TRBJ2-5, with D possibly being TRBD1 (8 bases). This CDR3 spans 13 amino acids. Deletions cut 6 bases from V and 4 bases from J, with 13 bases between. Looked up from germline, CDR1 is SGHDT and CDR2 is YYEEEE.